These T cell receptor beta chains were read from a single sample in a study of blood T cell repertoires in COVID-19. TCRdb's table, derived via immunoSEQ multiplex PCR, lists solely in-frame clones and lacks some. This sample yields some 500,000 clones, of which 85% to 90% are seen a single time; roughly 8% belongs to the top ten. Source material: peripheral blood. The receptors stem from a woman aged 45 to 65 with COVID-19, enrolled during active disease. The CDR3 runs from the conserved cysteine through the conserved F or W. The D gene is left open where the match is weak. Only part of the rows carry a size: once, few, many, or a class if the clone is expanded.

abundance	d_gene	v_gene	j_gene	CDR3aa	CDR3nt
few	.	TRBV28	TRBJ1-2	CASSLGGNYGYTF	TGTGCCAGCAGTTTGGGGGGTAACTATGGCTACACCTTC
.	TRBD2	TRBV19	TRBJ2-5	CASSTLAGAQETQYF	TGTGCCAGTAGTACACTAGCGGGAGCACAAGAGACCCAGTACTTC
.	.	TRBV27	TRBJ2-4	CASSSDQGLNIQYF	TGTGCCAGCAGTTCGGACCAGGGTCTGAACATTCAGTACTTC
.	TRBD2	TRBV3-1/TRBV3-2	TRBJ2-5	CASSLIRGGQETQYF	TGTGCCAGCAGCCTAATCCGGGGGGGCCAAGAGACCCAGTACTTC
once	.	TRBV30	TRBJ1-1	CAWGYTNTEAFF	TGTGCCTGGGGTTACACGAACACTGAAGCTTTCTTT
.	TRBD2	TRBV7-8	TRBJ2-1	CASSSTVLAGGPGEQFF	TGTGCCAGCAGCTCTACTGTCCTAGCGGGGGGGCCTGGTGAGCAGTTCTTC
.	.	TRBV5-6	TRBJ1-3	CASVPGPRASGNTIYF	TGTGCCAGCGTCCCAGGGCCCAGGGCCTCTGGAAACACCATATATTTT
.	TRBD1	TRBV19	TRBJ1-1	CASRIQTGRIGAFF	TGTGCCAGTAGGATACAGACAGGGAGGATTGGCGCTTTCTTT
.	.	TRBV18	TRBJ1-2	CASSPGRDNYGYTF	TGTGCCAGCTCACCGGGGAGGGACAACTATGGCTACACCTTC
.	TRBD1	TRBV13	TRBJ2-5	CASSLTGGLGETQYF	TGTGCCAGCAGCCTAACAGGGGGCTTAGGAGAGACCCAGTACTTC
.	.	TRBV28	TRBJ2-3	CASSLYGAPPADTQYF	TGTGCCAGCAGTTTATATGGGGCTCCTCCCGCAGATACGCAGTATTTT
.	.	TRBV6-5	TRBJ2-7	CASTWTDQGEQYF	TGTGCCAGCACCTGGACAGATCAGGGCGAGCAGTACTTC